The present T cell receptor beta chain was sequenced within a study of Ad26.COV2.S vaccination and SARS-CoV-2 variants. Germline lookup yields CDR1 KGHDR and CDR2 SFDVKD. The CDR3 is 13 amino acids. With V trimmed by 7 bases and J by 6 bases, 6 bases remained unmatched. A word on this clone: Its antigen is undetermined.

Regarding the study as a whole: Estimates derived from TCR breadth and depth analyses may have underestimated total T cell responses. The authors reported substantial breadth in spike-specific CD8+ and CD4+ T cell responses after vaccination.

Data came from immunoSEQ multiplex PCR; TCRdb stores just in-frame clones and leaves some out. The sample shows over 110,000 clones, 86% of them seen only once. This TCR came from a human donor who had recovered from COVID-19. The input for sequencing was peripheral blood, taken after recovery from COVID-19. The chain employs TRBV24-1 and TRBJ1-2; 8 nucleotides line up with TRBD1. The CDR3 spells CATSVGQGDGYTF. The CDR3, as DNA: TGTGCCACCAGCGTCGGACAGGGCGATGGCTACACCTTC.